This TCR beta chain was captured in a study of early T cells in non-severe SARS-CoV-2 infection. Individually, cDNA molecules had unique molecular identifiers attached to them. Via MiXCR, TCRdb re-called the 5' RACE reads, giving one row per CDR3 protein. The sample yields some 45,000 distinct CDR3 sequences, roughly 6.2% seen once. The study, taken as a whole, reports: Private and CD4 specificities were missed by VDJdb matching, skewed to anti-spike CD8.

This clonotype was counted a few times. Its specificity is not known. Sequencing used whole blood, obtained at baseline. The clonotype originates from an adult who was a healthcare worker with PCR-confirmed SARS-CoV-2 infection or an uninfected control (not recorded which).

The CDR3 bases are TGTGCCAGACTAGCGGGGGGACAAGAGACCCAGTACTTC. Translating it yields CARLAGGQETQYF. The rearrangement joins TRBV2 to TRBJ2-5; 12 bases line up with TRBD2. The CDR3 sequence is 13 residues long. Per the germline V gene, CDR1 is SNHLY and CDR2 is FYNNEI. Trimming took 9 bases from V and 2 from J; bases not matched to a gene: 1.